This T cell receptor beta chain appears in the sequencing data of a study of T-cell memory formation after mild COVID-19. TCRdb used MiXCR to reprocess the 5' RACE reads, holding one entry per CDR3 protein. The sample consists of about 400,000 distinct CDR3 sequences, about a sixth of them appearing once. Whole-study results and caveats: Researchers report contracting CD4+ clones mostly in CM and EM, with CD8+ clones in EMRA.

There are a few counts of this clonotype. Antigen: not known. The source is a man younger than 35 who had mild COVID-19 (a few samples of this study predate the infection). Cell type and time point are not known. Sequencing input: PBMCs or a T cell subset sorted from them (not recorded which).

The CDR3 is CATSRAETQYF. The CDR3 bases are TGTGCCACCAGCAGAGCTGAGACCCAGTACTTC. This chain joins TRBV15 and TRBJ2-5; D ambiguous. Trimming left V 1 base short and J 5 bases short, with 2 bases between. CDR3 length equals 11 residues. Germline V CDR1 and CDR2: LNHNV, YYDKDF (reference sequence).